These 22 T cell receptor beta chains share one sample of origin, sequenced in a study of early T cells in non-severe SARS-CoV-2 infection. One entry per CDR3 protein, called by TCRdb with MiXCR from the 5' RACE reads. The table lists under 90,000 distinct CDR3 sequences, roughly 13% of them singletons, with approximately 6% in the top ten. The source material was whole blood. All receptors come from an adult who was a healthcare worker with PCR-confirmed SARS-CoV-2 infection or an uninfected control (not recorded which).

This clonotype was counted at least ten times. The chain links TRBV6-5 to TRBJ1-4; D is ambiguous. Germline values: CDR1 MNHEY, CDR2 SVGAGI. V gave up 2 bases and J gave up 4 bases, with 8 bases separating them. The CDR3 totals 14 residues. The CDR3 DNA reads TGTGCCAGCAGTTACGAGGGTAATAATGAAAAACTGTTTTTT. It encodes CASSYEGNNEKLFF.

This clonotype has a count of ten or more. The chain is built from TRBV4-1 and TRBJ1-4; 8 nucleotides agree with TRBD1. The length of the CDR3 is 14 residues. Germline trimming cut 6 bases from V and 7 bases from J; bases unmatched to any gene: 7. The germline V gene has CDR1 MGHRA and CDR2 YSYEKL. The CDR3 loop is CASREGRGLEKLFF. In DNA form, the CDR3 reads TGCGCCAGCAGGGAGGGCAGGGGGCTTGAAAAACTGTTTTTT.

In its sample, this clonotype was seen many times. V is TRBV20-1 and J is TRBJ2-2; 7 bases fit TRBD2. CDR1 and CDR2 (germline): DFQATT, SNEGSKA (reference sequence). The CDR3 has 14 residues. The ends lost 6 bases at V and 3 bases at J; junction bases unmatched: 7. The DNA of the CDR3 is TGCAGTGCAATGACTAGCACCGACACCGGGGAGCTGTTTTTT. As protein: CSAMTSTDTGELFF.

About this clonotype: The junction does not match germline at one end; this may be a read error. DNA for the CDR3: TGTGTCAGCAGCGTAGGCAGGGTTAATTCACCCCTCCACTTT. Translating gives CVSSVGRVNSPLHF. The chain has TRBV9 and TRBJ1-6; the D gene is possibly TRBD1 (5 bases). CDR3 length equals 14 residues. Germline CDR1 SGDLS, CDR2 YYNGEE.

In DNA, the CDR3 is TGTGCCAGCAGTGAAAGGTTGCGGGGGGCTAAAGAGACCCAGTACTTC. Translating it yields CASSERLRGAKETQYF. The J gene is TRBJ2-5, the V gene TRBV2, with 8 nucleotides matching TRBD2. The V gene's germline CDR1 is SNHLY and CDR2 FYNNEI. With V trimmed by 2 bases and J by 3 bases, 8 bases remained unmatched. The CDR3 contains 16 residues.

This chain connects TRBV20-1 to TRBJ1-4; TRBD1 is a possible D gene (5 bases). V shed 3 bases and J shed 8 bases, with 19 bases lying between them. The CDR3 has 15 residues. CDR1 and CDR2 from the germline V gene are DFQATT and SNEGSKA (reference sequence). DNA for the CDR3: TGCAGTGCTAGGCCCGTGTCTCCCGGGGGAGAAAAACTGTTTTTT. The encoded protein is CSARPVSPGGEKLFF.

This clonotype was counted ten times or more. The CDR3 DNA follows: TGTGCCAGCAGTTACTCGGTAGGGACGGCCGGAAACACCATATATTTT. Translated, it gives CASSYSVGTAGNTIYF. The chain recombines TRBV6-6 with TRBJ1-3; tentatively, D is TRBD1 (5 bases). Germline values: CDR1 MNHNY, CDR2 SVGAGI (reference sequence). Trimming shortened V by 0 bases and J by 4 bases, and 13 bases separated the two germline ends. This CDR3 has 16 amino acids.

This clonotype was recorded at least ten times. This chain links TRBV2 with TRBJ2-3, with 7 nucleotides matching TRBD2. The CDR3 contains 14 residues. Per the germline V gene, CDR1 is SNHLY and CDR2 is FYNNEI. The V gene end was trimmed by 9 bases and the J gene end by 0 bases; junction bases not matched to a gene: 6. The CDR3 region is CARSGNNSTDTQYF. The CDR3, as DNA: TGTGCCAGAAGCGGGAATAATAGCACAGATACGCAGTATTTT.

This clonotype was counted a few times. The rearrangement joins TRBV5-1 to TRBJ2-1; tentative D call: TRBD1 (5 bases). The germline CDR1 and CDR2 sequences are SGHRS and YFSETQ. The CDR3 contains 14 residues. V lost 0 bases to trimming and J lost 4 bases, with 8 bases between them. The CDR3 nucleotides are TGCGCCAGCAGCTTGGAGGGGCCTTACAATGAGCAGTTCTTC. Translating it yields CASSLEGPYNEQFF.

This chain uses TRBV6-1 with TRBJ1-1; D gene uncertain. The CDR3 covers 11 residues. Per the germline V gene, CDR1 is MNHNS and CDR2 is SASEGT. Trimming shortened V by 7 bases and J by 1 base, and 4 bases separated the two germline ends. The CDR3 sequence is CASNRNTEAFF. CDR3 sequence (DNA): TGTGCCAGCAACCGGAACACTGAAGCTTTCTTT.

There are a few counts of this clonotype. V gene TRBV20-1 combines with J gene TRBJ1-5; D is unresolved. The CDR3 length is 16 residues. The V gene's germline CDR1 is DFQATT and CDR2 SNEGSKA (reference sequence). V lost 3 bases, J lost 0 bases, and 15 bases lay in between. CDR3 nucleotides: TGCAGTGCTAGGGAGCAGAAAGTCTATAGCAATCAGCCCCAGCATTTT. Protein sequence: CSAREQKVYSNQPQHF.

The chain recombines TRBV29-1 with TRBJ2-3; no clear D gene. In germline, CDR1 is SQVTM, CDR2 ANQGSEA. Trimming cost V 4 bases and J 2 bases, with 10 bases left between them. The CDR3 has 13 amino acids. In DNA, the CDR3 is TGCAGCGTTGGCGGAACTCCCACAGATACGCAGTATTTT. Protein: CSVGGTPTDTQYF.

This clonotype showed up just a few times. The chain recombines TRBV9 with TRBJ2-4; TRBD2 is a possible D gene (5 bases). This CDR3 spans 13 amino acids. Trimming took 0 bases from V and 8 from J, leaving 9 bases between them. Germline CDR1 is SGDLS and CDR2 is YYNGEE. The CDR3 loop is CASSVATRDIQYF. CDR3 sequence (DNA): TGTGCCAGCAGCGTAGCTACGAGGGACATTCAGTACTTC.

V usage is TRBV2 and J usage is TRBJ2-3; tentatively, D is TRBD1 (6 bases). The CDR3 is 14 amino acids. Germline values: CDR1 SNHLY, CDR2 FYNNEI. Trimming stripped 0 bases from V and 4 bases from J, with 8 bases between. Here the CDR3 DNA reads TGTGCCAGCAGTGAAGCGTCAGGGGCAGATACGCAGTATTTT. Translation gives CASSEASGADTQYF.

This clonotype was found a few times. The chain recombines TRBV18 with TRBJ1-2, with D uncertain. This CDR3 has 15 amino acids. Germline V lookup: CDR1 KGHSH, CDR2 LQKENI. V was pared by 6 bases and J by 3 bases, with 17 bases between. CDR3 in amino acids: CASSVAGAGDYGYTF. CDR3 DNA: TGTGCCAGCTCGGTGGCGGGTGCCGGGGACTATGGCTACACCTTC. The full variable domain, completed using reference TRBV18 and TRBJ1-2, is NAGVMQNPRHLVRRRGQEARLRCSPMKGHSHVYWYRQLPEEGLKFMVYLQKENIIDESGMPKERFSAEFPKEGPSILRIQQVVRGDSAAYFCASSVAGAGDYGYTFGSGTRLTVV.

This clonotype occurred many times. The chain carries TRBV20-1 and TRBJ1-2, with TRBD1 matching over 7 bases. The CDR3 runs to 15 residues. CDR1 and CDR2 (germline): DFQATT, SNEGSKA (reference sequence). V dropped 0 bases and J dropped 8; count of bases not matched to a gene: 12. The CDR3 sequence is CSARDLGGAPRGYTF. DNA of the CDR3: TGCAGTGCTAGAGATCTAGGGGGCGCCCCGAGAGGCTACACCTTC.

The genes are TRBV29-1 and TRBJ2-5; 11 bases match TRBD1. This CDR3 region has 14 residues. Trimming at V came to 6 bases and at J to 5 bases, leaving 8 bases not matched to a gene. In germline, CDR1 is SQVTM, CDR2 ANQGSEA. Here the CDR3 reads CSVLPGQGGETQYF. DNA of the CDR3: TGCAGCGTGTTACCGGGACAGGGGGGGGAGACCCAGTACTTC.

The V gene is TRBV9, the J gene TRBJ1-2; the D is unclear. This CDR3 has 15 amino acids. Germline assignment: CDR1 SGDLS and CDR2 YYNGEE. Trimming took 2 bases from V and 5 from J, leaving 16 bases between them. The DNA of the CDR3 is TGTGCCAGCAGCGTCATCCGAGACGCGATTTATGGCTACACCTTC. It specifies CASSVIRDAIYGYTF.

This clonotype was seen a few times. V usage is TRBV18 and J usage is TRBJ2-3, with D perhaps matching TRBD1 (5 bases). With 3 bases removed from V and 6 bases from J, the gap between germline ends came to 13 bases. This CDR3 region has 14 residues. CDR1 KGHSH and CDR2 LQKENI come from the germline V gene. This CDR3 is CASSPPARADTQYF. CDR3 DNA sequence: TGTGCCAGCTCACCCCCCGCCAGGGCTGATACGCAGTATTTT.

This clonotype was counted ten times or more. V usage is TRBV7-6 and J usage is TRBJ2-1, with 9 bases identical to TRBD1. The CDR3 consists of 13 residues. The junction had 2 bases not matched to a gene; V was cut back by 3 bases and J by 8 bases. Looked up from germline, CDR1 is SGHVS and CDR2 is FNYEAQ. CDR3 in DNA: TGTGCCAGCAGCTTGGGACAGGGTTATGAGCAGTTCTTC. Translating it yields CASSLGQGYEQFF.

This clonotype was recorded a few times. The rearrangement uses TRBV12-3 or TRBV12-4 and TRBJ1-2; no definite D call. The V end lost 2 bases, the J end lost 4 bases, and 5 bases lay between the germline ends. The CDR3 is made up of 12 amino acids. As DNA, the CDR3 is TGTGCCAGCAGTTTAAGTTTCTATGGCTACACCTTC. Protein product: CASSLSFYGYTF.

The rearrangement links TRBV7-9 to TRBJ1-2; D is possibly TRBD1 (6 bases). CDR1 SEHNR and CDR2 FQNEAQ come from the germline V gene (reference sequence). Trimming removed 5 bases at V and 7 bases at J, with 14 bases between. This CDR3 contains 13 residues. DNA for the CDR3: TGTGCCAGCAGCCGGGAGGGGGGCCGTGGCTACACCTTC. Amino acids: CASSREGGRGYTF.